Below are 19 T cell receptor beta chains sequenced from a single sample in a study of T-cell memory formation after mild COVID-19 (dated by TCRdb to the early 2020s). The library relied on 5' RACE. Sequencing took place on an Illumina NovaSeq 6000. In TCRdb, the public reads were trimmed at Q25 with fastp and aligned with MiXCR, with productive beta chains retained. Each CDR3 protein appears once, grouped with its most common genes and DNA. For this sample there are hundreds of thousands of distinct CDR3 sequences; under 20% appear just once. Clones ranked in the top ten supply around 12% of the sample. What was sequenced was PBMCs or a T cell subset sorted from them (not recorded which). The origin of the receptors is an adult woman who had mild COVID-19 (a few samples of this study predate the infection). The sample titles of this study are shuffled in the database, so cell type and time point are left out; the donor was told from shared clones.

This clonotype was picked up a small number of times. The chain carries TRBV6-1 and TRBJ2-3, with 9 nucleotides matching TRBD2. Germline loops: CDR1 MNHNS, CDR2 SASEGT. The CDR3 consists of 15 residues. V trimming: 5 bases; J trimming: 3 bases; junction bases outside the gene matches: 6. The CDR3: CASSTLSGGTDTQYF. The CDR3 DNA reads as TGTGCCAGCAGTACCCTTAGCGGGGGTACAGATACGCAGTATTTT.

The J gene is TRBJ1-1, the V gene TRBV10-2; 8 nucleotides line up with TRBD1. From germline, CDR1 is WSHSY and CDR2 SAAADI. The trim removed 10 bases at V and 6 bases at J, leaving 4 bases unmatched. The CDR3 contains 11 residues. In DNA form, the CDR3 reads TGCGCCACCCAGGGGGCTCCTGAAGCTTTCTTT. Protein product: CATQGAPEAFF.

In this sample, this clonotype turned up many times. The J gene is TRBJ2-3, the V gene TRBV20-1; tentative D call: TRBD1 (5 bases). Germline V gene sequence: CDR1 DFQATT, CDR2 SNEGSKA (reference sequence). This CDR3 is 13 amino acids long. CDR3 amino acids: CSRVESNTDTQYF. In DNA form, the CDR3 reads TGCAGCAGGGTGGAAAGTAACACAGATACGCAGTATTTT.

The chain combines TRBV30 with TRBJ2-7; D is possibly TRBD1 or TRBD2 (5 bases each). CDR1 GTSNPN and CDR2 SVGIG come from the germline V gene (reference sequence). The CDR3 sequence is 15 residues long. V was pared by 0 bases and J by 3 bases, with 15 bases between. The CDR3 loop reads CAWSVTGRMNYEQYF. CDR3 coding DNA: TGTGCCTGGAGTGTAACGGGGCGGATGAACTACGAGCAGTACTTC.

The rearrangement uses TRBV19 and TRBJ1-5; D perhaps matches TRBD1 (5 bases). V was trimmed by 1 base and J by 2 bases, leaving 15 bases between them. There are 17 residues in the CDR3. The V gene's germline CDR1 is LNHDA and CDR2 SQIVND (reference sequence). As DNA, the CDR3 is TGTGCCAGTAGTATAGGAGGAGGGGTTGAGGGCAATCAGCCCCAGCATTTT. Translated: CASSIGGGVEGNQPQHF.

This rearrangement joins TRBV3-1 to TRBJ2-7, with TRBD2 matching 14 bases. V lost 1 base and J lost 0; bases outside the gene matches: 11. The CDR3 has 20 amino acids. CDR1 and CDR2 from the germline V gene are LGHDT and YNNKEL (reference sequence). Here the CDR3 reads CASSQVGLAGDLPSSYEQYF. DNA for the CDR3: TGTGCCAGCAGCCAAGTGGGACTAGCGGGAGACCTACCGAGCTCCTACGAGCAGTACTTC.

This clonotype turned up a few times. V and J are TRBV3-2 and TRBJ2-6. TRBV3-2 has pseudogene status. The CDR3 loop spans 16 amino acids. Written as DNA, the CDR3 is TGTGCCAGCAGCCAACCCCCAGGGCCTGGGGCCAACGTCCTGACTTTC. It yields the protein CASSQPPGPGANVLTF.

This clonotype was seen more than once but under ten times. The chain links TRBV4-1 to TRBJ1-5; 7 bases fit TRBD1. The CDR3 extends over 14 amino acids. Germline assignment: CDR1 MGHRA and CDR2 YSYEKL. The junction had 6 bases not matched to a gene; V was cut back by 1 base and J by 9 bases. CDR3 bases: TGCGCCAGCAGCCAAGCACGAACAGGGGCGCCCCAGCATTTT. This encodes CASSQARTGAPQHF.

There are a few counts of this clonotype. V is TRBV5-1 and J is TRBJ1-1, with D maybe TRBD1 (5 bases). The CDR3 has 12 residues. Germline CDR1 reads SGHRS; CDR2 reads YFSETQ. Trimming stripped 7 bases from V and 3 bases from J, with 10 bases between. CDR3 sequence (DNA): TGCGCCAGCCGTTGGGGGGACACTGAAGCTTTCTTT. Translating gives CASRWGDTEAFF.

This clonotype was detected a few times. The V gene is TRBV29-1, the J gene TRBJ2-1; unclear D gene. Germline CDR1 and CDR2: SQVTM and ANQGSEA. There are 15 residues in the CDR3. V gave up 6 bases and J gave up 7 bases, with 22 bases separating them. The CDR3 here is CSVFRAPDEDNEQFF. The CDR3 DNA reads TGCAGCGTATTCCGGGCCCCCGATGAGGATAATGAGCAGTTCTTC.

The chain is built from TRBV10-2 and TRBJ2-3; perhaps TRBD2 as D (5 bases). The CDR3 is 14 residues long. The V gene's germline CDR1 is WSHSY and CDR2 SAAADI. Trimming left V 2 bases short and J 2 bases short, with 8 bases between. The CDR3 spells CASSEVLATDTQYF. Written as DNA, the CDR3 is TGCGCCAGCAGTGAGGTTCTAGCCACAGATACGCAGTATTTT.

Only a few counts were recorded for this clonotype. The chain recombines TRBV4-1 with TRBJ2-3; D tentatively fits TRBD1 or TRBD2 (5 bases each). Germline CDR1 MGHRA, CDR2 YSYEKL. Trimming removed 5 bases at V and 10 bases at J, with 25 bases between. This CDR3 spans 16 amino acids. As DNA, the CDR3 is TGCGCCAGCAGCTCGTCGGGGACGGCGCAGGGTAGGTCGCAGTATTTT. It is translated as CASSSSGTAQGRSQYF.

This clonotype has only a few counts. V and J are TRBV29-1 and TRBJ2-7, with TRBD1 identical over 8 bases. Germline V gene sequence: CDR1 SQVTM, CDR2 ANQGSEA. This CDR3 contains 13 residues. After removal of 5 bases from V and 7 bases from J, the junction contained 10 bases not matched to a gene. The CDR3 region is CSVHRGNQGEQYF. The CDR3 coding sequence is TGCAGCGTTCACAGGGGGAATCAAGGGGAGCAGTACTTC.

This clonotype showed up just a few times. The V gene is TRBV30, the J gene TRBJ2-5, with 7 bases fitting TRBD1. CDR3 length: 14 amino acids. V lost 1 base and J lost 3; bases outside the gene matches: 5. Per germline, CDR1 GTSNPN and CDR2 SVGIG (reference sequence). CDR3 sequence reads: CAWSDRGKEETQYF. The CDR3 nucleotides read TGTGCCTGGAGTGACAGGGGAAAAGAAGAGACCCAGTACTTC.

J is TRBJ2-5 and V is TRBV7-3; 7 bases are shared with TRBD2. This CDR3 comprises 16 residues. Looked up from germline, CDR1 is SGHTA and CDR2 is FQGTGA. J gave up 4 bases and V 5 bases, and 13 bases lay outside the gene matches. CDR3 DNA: TGTGCCAGCAGCAAAACCCACGGGGGGACCGGAGAGACCCAGTACTTC. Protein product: CASSKTHGGTGETQYF.

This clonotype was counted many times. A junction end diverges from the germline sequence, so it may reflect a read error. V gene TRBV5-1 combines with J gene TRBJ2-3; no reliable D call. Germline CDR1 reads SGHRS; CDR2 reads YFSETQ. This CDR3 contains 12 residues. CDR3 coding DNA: TGTGCCAGCAGCTCGAACACAGATACGCAGTATTTT. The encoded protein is CASSSNTDTQYF.

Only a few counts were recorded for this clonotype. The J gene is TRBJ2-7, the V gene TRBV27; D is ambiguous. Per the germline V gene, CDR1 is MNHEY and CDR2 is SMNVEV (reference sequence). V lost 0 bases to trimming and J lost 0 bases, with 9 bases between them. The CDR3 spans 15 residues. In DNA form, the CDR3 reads TGTGCCAGCAGTTTATCCCCGCGAAGCTCCTACGAGCAGTACTTC. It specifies CASSLSPRSSYEQYF.

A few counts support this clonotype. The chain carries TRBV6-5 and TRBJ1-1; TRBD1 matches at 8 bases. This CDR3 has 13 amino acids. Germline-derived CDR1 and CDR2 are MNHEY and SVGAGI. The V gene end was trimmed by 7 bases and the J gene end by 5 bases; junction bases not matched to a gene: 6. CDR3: CASNRQGRTEAFF. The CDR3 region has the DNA TGTGCCAGCAACAGACAGGGGAGAACTGAAGCTTTCTTT.

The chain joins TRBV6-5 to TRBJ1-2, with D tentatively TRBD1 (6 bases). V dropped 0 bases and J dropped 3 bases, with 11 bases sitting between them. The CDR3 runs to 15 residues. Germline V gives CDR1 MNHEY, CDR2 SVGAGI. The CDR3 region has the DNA TGTGCCAGCAGTTACTCCCAACAGGGAGACTATGGCTACACCTTC. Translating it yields CASSYSQQGDYGYTF.